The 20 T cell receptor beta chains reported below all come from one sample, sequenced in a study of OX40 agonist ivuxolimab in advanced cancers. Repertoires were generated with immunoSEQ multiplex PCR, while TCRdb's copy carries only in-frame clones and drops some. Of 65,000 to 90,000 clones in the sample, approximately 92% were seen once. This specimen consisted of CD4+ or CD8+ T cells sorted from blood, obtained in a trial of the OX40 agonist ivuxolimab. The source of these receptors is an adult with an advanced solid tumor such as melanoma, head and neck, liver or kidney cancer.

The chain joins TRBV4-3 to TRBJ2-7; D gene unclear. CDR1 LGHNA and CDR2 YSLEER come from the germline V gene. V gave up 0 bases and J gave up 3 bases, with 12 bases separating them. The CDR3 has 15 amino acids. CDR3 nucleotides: TGCGCCAGCAGCCAAGATTGGGGTCCGATCTACGAGCAGTACTTC. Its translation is CASSQDWGPIYEQYF.

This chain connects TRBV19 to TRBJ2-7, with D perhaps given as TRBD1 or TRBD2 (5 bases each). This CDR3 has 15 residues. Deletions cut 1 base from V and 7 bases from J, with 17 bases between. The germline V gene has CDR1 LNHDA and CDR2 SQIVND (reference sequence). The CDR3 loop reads CASSIVGDLPVEQYF. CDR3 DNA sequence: TGTGCCAGTAGTATAGTAGGGGACCTACCCGTAGAGCAGTACTTC.

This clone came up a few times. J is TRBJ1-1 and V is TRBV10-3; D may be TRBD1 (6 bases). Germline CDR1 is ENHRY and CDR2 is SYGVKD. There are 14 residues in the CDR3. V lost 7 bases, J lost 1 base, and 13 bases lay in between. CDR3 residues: CAIIADSWNTEAFF. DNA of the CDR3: TGTGCCATCATCGCGGACAGTTGGAACACTGAAGCTTTCTTT.

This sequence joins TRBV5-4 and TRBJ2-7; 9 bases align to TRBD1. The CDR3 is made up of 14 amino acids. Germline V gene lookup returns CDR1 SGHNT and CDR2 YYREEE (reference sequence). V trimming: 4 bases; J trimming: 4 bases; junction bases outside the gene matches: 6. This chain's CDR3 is CASSEGQGLYEQYF. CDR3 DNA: TGTGCCAGCAGCGAGGGACAGGGACTGTACGAGCAGTACTTC.

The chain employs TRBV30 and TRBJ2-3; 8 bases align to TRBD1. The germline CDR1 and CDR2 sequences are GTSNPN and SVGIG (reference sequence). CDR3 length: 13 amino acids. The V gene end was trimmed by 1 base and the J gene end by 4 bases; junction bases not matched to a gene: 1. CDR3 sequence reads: CAWSGTGPDTQYF. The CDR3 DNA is TGTGCCTGGAGTGGGACAGGGCCAGATACGCAGTATTTT.

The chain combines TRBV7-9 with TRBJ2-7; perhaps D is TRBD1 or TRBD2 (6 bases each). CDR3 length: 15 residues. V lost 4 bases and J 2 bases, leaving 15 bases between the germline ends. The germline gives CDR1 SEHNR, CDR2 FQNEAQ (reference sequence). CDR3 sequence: CASSWGGQRPYEQYF. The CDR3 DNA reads TGTGCCAGCAGCTGGGGAGGACAGCGTCCCTACGAGCAGTACTTC.

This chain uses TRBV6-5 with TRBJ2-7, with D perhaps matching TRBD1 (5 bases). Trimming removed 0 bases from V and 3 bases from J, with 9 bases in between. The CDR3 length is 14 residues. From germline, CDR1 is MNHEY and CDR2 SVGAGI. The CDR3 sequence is CASSYSTANYEQYF. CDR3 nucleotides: TGTGCCAGCAGTTACTCGACAGCTAACTACGAGCAGTACTTC.

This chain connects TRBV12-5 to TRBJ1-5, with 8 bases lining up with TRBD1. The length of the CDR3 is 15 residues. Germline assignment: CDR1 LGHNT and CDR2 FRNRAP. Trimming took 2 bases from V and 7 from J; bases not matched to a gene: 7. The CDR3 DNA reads TGTGCTAGTGGTTTGCCCGGACAGGGAGGGCAGCCCCAGCATTTT. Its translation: CASGLPGQGGQPQHF.

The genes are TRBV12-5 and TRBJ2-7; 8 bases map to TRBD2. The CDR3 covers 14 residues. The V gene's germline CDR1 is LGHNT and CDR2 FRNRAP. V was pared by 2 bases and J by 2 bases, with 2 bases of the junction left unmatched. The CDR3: CASGLPGGAYEQYF. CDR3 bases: TGTGCTAGTGGTTTGCCCGGGGGGGCCTACGAGCAGTACTTC.

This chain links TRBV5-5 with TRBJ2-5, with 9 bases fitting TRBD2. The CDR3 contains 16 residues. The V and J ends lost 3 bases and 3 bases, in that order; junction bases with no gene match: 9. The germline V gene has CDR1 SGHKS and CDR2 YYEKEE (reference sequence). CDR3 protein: CASSSKSGGIEETQYF. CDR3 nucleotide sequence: TGTGCCAGCAGCTCCAAGAGCGGGGGGATAGAAGAGACCCAGTACTTC.

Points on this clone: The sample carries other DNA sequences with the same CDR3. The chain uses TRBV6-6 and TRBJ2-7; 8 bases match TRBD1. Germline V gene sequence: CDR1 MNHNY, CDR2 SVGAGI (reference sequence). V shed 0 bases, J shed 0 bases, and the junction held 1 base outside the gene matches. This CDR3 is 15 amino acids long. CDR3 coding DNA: TGTGCCAGCAGTTACTCAGGGACAGGCTCCTACGAGCAGTACTTC. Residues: CASSYSGTGSYEQYF.

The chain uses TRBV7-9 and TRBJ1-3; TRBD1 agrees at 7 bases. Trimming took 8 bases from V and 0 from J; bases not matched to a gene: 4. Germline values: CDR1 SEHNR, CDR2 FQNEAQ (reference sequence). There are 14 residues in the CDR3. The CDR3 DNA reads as TGTGCCAGCCAAGGGACAGACTCTGGAAACACCATATATTTT. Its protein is CASQGTDSGNTIYF.

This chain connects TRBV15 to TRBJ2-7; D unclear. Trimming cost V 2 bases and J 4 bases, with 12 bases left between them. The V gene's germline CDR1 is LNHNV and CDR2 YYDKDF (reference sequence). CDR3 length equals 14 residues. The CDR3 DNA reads TGTGCCACCAGCAGATCCCCCGACCCGTACGAGCAGTACTTC. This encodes CATSRSPDPYEQYF. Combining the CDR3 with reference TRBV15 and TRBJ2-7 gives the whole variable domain DAMVIQNPRYQVTQFGKPVTLSCSQTLNHNVMYWYQQKSSQAPKLLFHYYDKDFNNEADTPDNFQSRRPNTSFCFLDIRSPGLGDTAMYLCATSRSPDPYEQYFGPGTRLTVT.

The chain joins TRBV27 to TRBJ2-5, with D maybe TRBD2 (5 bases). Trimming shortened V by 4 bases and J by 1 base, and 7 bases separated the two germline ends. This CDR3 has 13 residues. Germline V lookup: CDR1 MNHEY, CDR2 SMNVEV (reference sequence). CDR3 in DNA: TGTGCCAGCAGTTACGGGATCCAAGAGACCCAGTACTTC. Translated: CASSYGIQETQYF.

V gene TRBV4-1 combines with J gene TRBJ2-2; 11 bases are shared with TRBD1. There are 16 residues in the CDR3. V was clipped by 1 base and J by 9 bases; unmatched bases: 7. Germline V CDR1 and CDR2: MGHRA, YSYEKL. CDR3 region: CASSQVDRGPIWELFF. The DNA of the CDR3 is TGCGCCAGCAGCCAAGTGGACAGGGGGCCCATCTGGGAGCTGTTTTTT.

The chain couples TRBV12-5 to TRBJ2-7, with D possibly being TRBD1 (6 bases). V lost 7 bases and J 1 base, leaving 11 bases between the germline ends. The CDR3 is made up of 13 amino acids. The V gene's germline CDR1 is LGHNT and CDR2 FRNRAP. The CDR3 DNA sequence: TGTGCTAGTGCATCACAGGGATCCTACGAGCAGTACTTC. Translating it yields CASASQGSYEQYF.

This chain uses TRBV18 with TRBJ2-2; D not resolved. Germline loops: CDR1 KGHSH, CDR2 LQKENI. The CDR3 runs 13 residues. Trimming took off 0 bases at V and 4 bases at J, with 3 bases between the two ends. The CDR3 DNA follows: TGTGCCAGCTCACCACCAGTCACCGGGGAGCTGTTTTTT. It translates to CASSPPVTGELFF.

The DNA of the CDR3 is TGTGCCACCGCAGACGAGAAAGGGGGACTTCATCCAGATACGCAGTATTTT. It specifies CATADEKGGLHPDTQYF. This chain links TRBV2 with TRBJ2-3; D is tentatively TRBD1 or TRBD2 (6 bases each). Per the germline V gene, CDR1 is SNHLY and CDR2 is FYNNEI. This CDR3 has 17 amino acids. V dropped 10 bases and J dropped 4 bases, with 27 bases sitting between them.

The CDR3 DNA reads as TGTGCCAGCAGCTCGGTATATGGCTACACCTTC. Translation: CASSSVYGYTF. This sequence joins TRBV7-9 and TRBJ1-2; D is unclear. Germline V gene sequence: CDR1 SEHNR, CDR2 FQNEAQ (reference sequence). CDR3 size: 11 residues. The germline V and J ends were trimmed by 4 bases and 5 bases, with 5 bases remaining between them.

CDR3 sequence reads: CASSVAGGRGDRTDTQYF. The CDR3 DNA reads TGTGCCAGCAGCGTAGCTGGAGGGCGGGGAGACCGCACAGATACGCAGTATTTT. The chain combines TRBV9 with TRBJ2-3; TRBD2 might be the D (6 bases). CDR3 length equals 18 residues. Per germline, CDR1 SGDLS and CDR2 YYNGEE. V dropped 0 bases and J dropped 1 base, with 18 bases sitting between them.